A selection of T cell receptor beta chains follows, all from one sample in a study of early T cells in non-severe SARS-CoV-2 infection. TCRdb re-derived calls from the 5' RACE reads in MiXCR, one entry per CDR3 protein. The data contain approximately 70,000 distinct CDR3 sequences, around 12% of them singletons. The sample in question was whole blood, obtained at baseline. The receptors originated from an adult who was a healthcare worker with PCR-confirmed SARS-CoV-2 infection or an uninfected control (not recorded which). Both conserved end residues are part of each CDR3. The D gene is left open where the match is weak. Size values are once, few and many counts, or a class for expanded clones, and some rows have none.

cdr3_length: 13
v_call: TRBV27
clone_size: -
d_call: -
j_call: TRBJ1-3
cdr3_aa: CASSLYRGDTIYF
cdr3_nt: TGTGCCAGCAGTTTATATAGAGGGGACACCATATATTTT

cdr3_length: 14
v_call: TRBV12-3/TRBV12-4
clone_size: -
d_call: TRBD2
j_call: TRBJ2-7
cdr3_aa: CASSRSASGGEQYF
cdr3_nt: TGTGCCAGCAGCAGGTCTGCTAGCGGGGGCGAGCAGTACTTC

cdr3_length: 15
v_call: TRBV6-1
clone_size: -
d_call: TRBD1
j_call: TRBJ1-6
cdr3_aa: CASSAGTGLNSPLHF
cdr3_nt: TGTGCCAGCAGTGCCGGGACAGGGCTTAATTCACCCCTCCACTTT

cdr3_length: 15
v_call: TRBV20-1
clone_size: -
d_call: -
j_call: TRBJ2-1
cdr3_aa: CSARADRYSYNEQFF
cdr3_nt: TGCAGTGCTAGAGCTGACAGGTATTCCTACAATGAGCAGTTCTTC

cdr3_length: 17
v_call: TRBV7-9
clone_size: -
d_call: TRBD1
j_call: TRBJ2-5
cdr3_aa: CASSLGDRGPTKETQYF
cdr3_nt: TGTGCCAGCAGCTTAGGAGACAGGGGCCCCACTAAAGAGACCCAGTACTTC

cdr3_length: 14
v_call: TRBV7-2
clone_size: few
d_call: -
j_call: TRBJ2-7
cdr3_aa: CASSLERVFYEQYF
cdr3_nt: TGTGCCAGCAGCCTAGAGAGGGTATTCTACGAGCAGTACTTC

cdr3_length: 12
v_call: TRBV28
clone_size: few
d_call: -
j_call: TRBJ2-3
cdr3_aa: CASSTIADTQYF
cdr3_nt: TGTGCCAGCAGTACAATCGCGGATACGCAGTATTTT

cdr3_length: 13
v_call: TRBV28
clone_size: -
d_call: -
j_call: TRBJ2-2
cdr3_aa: CASSSLNTGELFF
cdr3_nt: TGTGCCAGCAGTTCTCTGAACACCGGGGAGCTGTTTTTT

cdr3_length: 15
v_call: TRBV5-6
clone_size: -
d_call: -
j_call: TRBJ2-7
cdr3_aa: CASSLAYGAAYEQYF
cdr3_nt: TGTGCCAGCAGCTTGGCCTACGGGGCCGCCTACGAGCAGTACTTC

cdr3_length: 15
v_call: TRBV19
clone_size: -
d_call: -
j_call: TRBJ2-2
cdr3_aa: CASSPPGVWAGELFF
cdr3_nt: TGTGCCAGTAGTCCCCCAGGGGTTTGGGCCGGGGAGCTGTTTTTT

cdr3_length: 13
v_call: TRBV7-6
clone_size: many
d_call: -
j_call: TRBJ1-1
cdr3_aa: CASSLTAQGEAFF
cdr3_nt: TGTGCCAGCAGCTTAACGGCACAGGGTGAAGCTTTCTTT

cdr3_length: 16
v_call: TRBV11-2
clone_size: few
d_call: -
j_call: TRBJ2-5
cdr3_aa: CASSLAEGGPLETQYF
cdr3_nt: TGTGCCAGCAGCTTAGCGGAGGGGGGGCCCTTGGAGACCCAGTACTTC

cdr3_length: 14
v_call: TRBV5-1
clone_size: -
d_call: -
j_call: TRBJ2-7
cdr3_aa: CASSPWGDPYEQYF
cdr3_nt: TGCGCCAGCAGCCCCTGGGGCGATCCCTACGAGCAGTACTTC

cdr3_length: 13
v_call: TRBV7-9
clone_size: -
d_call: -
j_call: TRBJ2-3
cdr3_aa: CASSLDQLDTQYF
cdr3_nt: TGTGCCAGCAGCCTCGATCAGTTAGATACGCAGTATTTT

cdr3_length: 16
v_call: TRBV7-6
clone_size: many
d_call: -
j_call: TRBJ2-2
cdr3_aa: CASSPSGGPNTGELFF
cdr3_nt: TGTGCCAGCAGCCCCTCAGGGGGGCCGAACACCGGGGAGCTGTTTTTT

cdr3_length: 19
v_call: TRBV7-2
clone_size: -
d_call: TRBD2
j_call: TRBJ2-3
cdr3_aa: CASSLRLAGAASGTDTQYF
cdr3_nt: TGTGCCAGCAGCTTACGTCTAGCGGGGGCCGCCTCGGGCACAGATACGCAGTATTTT

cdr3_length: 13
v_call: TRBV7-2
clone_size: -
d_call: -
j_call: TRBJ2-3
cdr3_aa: CASSKDHTDTQYF
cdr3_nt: TGTGCCAGCAGCAAAGACCACACAGATACGCAGTATTTT

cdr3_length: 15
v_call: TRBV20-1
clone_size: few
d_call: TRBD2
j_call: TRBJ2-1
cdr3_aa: CSARAPLAGGPGQFF
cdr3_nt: TGCAGTGCTAGGGCCCCTCTAGCGGGGGGGCCGGGGCAGTTCTTC

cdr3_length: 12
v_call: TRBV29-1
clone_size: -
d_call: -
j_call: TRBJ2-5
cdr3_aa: CSVVGGEETQYF
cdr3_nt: TGCAGCGTTGTAGGGGGGGAAGAGACCCAGTACTTC

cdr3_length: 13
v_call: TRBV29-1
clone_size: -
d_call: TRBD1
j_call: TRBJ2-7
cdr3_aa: CSVVTGGPWEQYF
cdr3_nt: TGCAGCGTTGTAACAGGGGGCCCTTGGGAGCAGTACTTC

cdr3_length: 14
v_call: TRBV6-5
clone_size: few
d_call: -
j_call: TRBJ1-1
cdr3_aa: CASSPIRDKNQAFF
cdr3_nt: TGTGCCAGCAGCCCCATCCGGGACAAAAATCAAGCTTTCTTT

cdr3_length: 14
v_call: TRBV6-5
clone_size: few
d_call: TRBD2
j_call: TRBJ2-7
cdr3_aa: CASSWRGVSYEQYF
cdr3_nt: TGTGCCAGCAGTTGGCGGGGGGTTTCTTACGAGCAGTACTTC